This entry is about one T cell receptor beta chain. As yet, its antigen is unknown. The V gene lost 2 bases and the J gene lost 3 bases, with 13 bases spanning the gap. The length of the CDR3 is 15 residues. Germline lookup yields CDR1 KGHSH and CDR2 LQKENI. Study-wide results and caveats: Tumor Treg TCRs overlapped most with tumor naive CD4+ cells. The larger-cohort validation was restricted to a single TCR beta V-J rearrangement rather than whole repertoires. Tumor memory CD4+ T cell TCR gene usage was found to cluster with blood and lymph node memory CD4+ cells and with lymph node naive CD4+ cells.

Full-length variable regions came from constant-region reverse primers plus semi-nested Nested Universal Primer A PCR. Via MiXCR, TCRdb re-called the 5' RACE reads, giving one row per CDR3 protein. The sample holds thousands of distinct CDR3 sequences, around 31% seen once. The receptor was isolated from a female donor with breast cancer. The source material was naive CD4+ T cells sorted from a lymph node. Subset reported: naive CD4+ T cells, CD4+CD45RA+CD25-. V gene TRBV18 combines with J gene TRBJ1-1; D is unclear. The CDR3 DNA reads as TGTGCCAGCTCACCATACGCTTCTAGGGACACTGAAGCTTTCTTT. It specifies CASSPYASRDTEAFF.